Shown below are 30 T cell receptor beta chains from a single sample sequenced in a study of response to subunit inactivated influenza vaccine. TCRdb processed the RT-PCR reads anew with MiXCR; each CDR3 protein has one entry. The table has 450,000 to 550,000 distinct CDR3 sequences, roughly 25% seen once. This specimen consisted of CD4+ T cells sorted from PBMCs, obtained about 5 days after vaccination. The receptors were sampled from a middle-aged man who received an inactivated influenza vaccine.

The V and J genes are TRBV20-1 and TRBJ2-1; TRBD1 is a possible D gene (5 bases). Between the trimmed V and J ends, which lost 1 base and 8 bases, there was a span of 18 bases. Per germline, CDR1 DFQATT and CDR2 SNEGSKA (reference sequence). The CDR3 spans 15 residues. In nucleotides, the CDR3 is TGCAGTGCTAGAGTCTTGGAAGGGGAAATGGATGAGCAGTTCTTC. Amino acids: CSARVLEGEMDEQFF.

This clonotype was counted only a few times. V and J are TRBV4-1 and TRBJ1-5; tentative D call: TRBD1 (6 bases). This CDR3 has 15 amino acids. With 2 bases removed from V and 1 base from J, the gap between germline ends came to 9 bases. Per germline, CDR1 MGHRA and CDR2 YSYEKL. The CDR3 region is CASSQSRGSNQPQHF. The DNA for the CDR3 is TGCGCCAGCAGCCAATCCAGGGGCAGCAATCAGCCCCAGCATTTT.

The V call is TRBV20-1, the J call TRBJ2-3, with 12 nucleotides matching TRBD2. The CDR3 sequence is 16 residues long. The V segment lost 6 bases and the J segment 1 base; nucleotides outside the gene matches: 8. The germline CDR1 and CDR2 sequences are DFQATT and SNEGSKA (reference sequence). In DNA, the CDR3 is TGCAGTGCCCCTAGCGGGAGGGCCGTTGGCACAGATACGCAGTATTTT. Amino acid sequence: CSAPSGRAVGTDTQYF.

In its sample, this clonotype was seen a few times. The rearrangement uses TRBV3-1 and TRBJ2-5, with 7 bases matching TRBD1. The CDR3 loop spans 13 amino acids. The junction had 4 bases not matched to a gene; V was cut back by 7 bases and J by 2 bases. Germline V gene data show CDR1 as LGHDT and CDR2 as YNNKEL (reference sequence). CDR3 protein: CASTVRGQETQYF. The CDR3 DNA follows: TGTGCCAGCACCGTCAGGGGGCAAGAGACCCAGTACTTC.

This clonotype has ten or more counts. This sequence joins TRBV29-1 and TRBJ1-2, with a tentative D call TRBD1 (5 bases). Germline V gives CDR1 SQVTM, CDR2 ANQGSEA. Between the trimmed V and J ends, which lost 5 bases and 4 bases, there was a span of 11 bases. The CDR3 is 12 amino acids. As DNA, the CDR3 is TGCAGCGTTTCGGGGGTAGGCTATGGCTACACCTTC. Its protein is CSVSGVGYGYTF.

This clonotype was seen repeatedly, ten times or more. The gene calls are TRBV3-1 and TRBJ2-7; the D is unclear. Trimming removed 1 base from V and 5 bases from J, with 3 bases in between. The CDR3 sequence is 11 residues long. CDR1 LGHDT and CDR2 YNNKEL come from the germline V gene (reference sequence). The chain's CDR3 is CASSQVDEQYF. DNA for the CDR3: TGTGCCAGCAGCCAAGTGGACGAGCAGTACTTC.

This clonotype was found a few times. This chain links TRBV20-1 with TRBJ2-5; the match to TRBD1 covers 7 bases. The CDR3 runs to 14 residues. CDR1 and CDR2 from the germline V gene are DFQATT and SNEGSKA (reference sequence). V gave up 5 bases and J gave up 2 bases; unmatched junction bases: 8. The CDR3 DNA sequence: TGCAGTGCTTCTTCCGGGACAGCACAAGAGACCCAGTACTTC. Translation: CSASSGTAQETQYF.

The chain has TRBV20-1 and TRBJ2-5, with D maybe TRBD2 (6 bases). Germline lookup yields CDR1 DFQATT and CDR2 SNEGSKA (reference sequence). V shed 5 bases and J shed 2 bases, with 18 bases lying between them. The CDR3 loop spans 15 amino acids. CDR3 protein: CSAPWLGGFQETQYF. The CDR3 DNA reads as TGCAGTGCTCCTTGGCTCGGAGGGTTTCAAGAGACCCAGTACTTC.

This clonotype was seen a handful of times. The chain joins TRBV20-1 to TRBJ1-4, with unresolved D. Germline V lookup: CDR1 DFQATT, CDR2 SNEGSKA (reference sequence). V was clipped by 0 bases and J by 5 bases, with 10 bases between them. The CDR3 is 14 residues long. CDR3 region: CSARDGGMNEKLFF. The CDR3 nucleotides are TGCAGTGCTAGAGACGGAGGGATGAATGAAAAACTGTTTTTT.

This clonotype was counted only a few times. The CDR3 loop reads CAISESGGDYEQYF. The CDR3 DNA follows: TGTGCCATCAGTGAATCCGGCGGGGACTACGAGCAGTACTTC. V is TRBV10-3 and J is TRBJ2-7, with a tentative D call TRBD2 (6 bases). V lost 3 bases, J lost 3 bases, and 12 bases lay in between. Germline loops: CDR1 ENHRY, CDR2 SYGVKD. The CDR3 loop spans 14 amino acids.

This clonotype was counted between two and nine times. For the CDR3, the DNA is TGTGCCAGCAGCTTAATGTGGGACAGTGTGCAGTATTTT. Residues: CASSLMWDSVQYF. The rearrangement joins TRBV7-2 to TRBJ2-3; 7 positions match TRBD1. The CDR3 length is 13 residues. V dropped 2 bases and J dropped 11; count of bases not matched to a gene: 7. Germline-derived CDR1 and CDR2 are SGHTA and FQGNSA.

The rearrangement links TRBV29-1 to TRBJ1-2, with D unresolved. This CDR3 contains 12 residues. Per germline, CDR1 SQVTM and CDR2 ANQGSEA. The CDR3 loop reads CTVSAGNYGYTF. The DNA for the CDR3 is TGCACCGTATCGGCGGGGAACTATGGCTACACCTTC.

The CDR3, as DNA: TGCAGTGCTGGGAGCGGGGCAGAAGGTGAAAAACTGTTTTTT. Residues: CSAGSGAEGEKLFF. The chain has TRBV20-1 and TRBJ1-4; possibly TRBD1 for D (5 bases). Trimming removed 5 bases at V and 7 bases at J, with 17 bases between. The CDR3 contains 14 residues. From germline, CDR1 is DFQATT and CDR2 SNEGSKA (reference sequence).

This chain joins TRBV7-8 and TRBJ1-1; 9 bases align to TRBD1. V dropped 3 bases and J dropped 8; count of bases not matched to a gene: 4. CDR1 is SGHVS and CDR2 is FQNEAQ in the germline V gene. This CDR3 has 13 amino acids. DNA for the CDR3: TGTGCCAGCAGCTTGGCGGGACAGGGAGAAGCTTTCTTT. Amino acid sequence: CASSLAGQGEAFF.

The V gene is TRBV20-1, the J gene TRBJ2-7; TRBD1 might be the D (6 bases). The CDR3 loop spans 13 amino acids. Trimming took off 6 bases at V and 4 bases at J, with 16 bases between the two ends. Germline V CDR1 and CDR2: DFQATT, SNEGSKA (reference sequence). Here the CDR3 reads CSALPGTNYEQYF. The CDR3, as DNA: TGCAGTGCCCTCCCCGGGACAAATTACGAGCAGTACTTC.

The V and J genes are TRBV20-1 and TRBJ1-5; D perhaps matches TRBD1 (6 bases). The CDR3 has 12 amino acids. The V end lost 4 bases, the J end lost 6 bases, and 10 bases lay between the germline ends. The germline gives CDR1 DFQATT, CDR2 SNEGSKA (reference sequence). The CDR3 loop is CSATQGSQPQHF. Written as DNA, the CDR3 is TGCAGTGCTACTCAGGGGAGTCAGCCCCAGCATTTT.

This rearrangement joins TRBV28 to TRBJ2-5; TRBD1 aligns across 8 bases. The CDR3 has 14 residues. Germline assignment: CDR1 MDHEN and CDR2 SYDVKM. J gave up 0 bases and V 4 bases, and 1 base lay outside the gene matches. The DNA of the CDR3 is TGTGCCAGCAGTTCGACAGGGGACCAAGAGACCCAGTACTTC. Encoded protein: CASSSTGDQETQYF. The full variable domain, rest sourced from reference TRBV28 and TRBJ2-5, is DVKVTQSSRYLVKRTGEKVFLECVQDMDHENMFWYRQDPGLGLRLIYFSYDVKMKEKGDIPEGYSVSREKKERFSLILESASTNQTSMYLCASSSTGDQETQYFGPGTRLLVL.

In its sample, this clonotype ranks as medium-sized (0.01 to 0.1%). The chain is built from TRBV20-1 and TRBJ2-3, with TRBD2 identical over 9 bases. The CDR3 runs to 14 residues. The V and J ends lost 5 bases and 4 bases, in that order; junction bases with no gene match: 7. Germline CDR1 DFQATT, CDR2 SNEGSKA (reference sequence). The CDR3 region is CSAGSGSSPDTQYF. As DNA, the CDR3 is TGCAGTGCTGGTAGCGGGAGTTCCCCAGATACGCAGTATTTT.

This clonotype turned up a few times. This chain links TRBV5-5 with TRBJ1-2; tentatively, D is TRBD1 (6 bases). Looked up from germline, CDR1 is SGHKS and CDR2 is YYEKEE (reference sequence). This CDR3 comprises 15 residues. V was shortened by 4 bases and J by 1 base, with 14 bases between the two germline ends. The chain's CDR3 is CASSQAGGYNYGYTF. The CDR3 bases are TGTGCCAGCAGCCAGGCGGGGGGCTATAACTATGGCTACACCTTC.

This clonotype was counted between two and nine times. The chain employs TRBV5-1 and TRBJ2-1, with a weak D call TRBD2 (6 bases). This CDR3 has 15 residues. Germline CDR1 reads SGHRS; CDR2 reads YFSETQ. Trimming cost V 7 bases and J 0 bases, with 14 bases left between them. The CDR3 DNA follows: TGCGCCAGCCTAGCTGGGGGAGGCTCCTACAATGAGCAGTTCTTC. This gives the protein CASLAGGGSYNEQFF.

This clonotype was observed a few times. V gene TRBV6-1 combines with J gene TRBJ2-3; D call uncertain. This CDR3 is built from 16 residues. CDR1 is MNHNS, CDR2 SASEGT, per germline. Trimming shortened V by 6 bases and J by 7 bases, and 23 bases separated the two germline ends. CDR3 in amino acids: CASRATVGFRGHTQYF. The CDR3 DNA reads TGTGCCAGCAGAGCAACGGTTGGTTTCAGAGGACATACGCAGTATTTT.

This clonotype was seen more than once but under ten times. The gene calls are TRBV24-1 and TRBJ1-4; TRBD1 matches at 9 bases. The CDR3 has 16 amino acids. From germline, CDR1 is KGHDR and CDR2 SFDVKD. The V segment lost 2 bases and the J segment 7 bases; nucleotides outside the gene matches: 7. In nucleotides, the CDR3 is TGTGCCACCAGTGATTCAGATTGGACAGGGGTTGAAAAACTGTTTTTT. It translates to CATSDSDWTGVEKLFF.

Points on this clonotype: The germline gene is not matched at one end of the junction; a read error may be the cause. V and J are TRBV20-1 and TRBJ2-4; D is unclear. The CDR3 extends over 12 amino acids. The germline gives CDR1 DFQATT, CDR2 SNEGSKA (reference sequence). The CDR3 loop is CSARGNRVQADF. The CDR3 bases are TGCAGTGCTAGAGGCAACCGGGTCCAGGCGGACTTC.

The sample holds a few counts of this clonotype. This rearrangement joins TRBV10-3 to TRBJ2-7, with a tentative D call TRBD2 (6 bases). Trimming removed 4 bases at V and 6 bases at J, with 10 bases between. The CDR3 extends over 12 amino acids. Germline V lookup: CDR1 ENHRY, CDR2 SYGVKD. The CDR3 loop reads CAISVLGGEQYF. Here the CDR3 DNA reads TGTGCCATCAGTGTGCTCGGGGGCGAGCAGTACTTC.

The chain carries TRBV12-3 or TRBV12-4 and TRBJ2-7, with 7 nucleotides matching TRBD2. V shed 7 bases and J 7 bases; nucleotides not matched to a gene: 13. This CDR3 is 14 amino acids long. The CDR3 loop is CASTPEVGGGEQYF. Here the CDR3 DNA reads TGTGCCAGCACCCCAGAGGTGGGGGGAGGGGAGCAGTACTTC.

This chain uses TRBV2 with TRBJ2-7; 8 bases match TRBD1. In germline, CDR1 is SNHLY, CDR2 FYNNEI. V trimming: 6 bases; J trimming: 6 bases; junction bases outside the gene matches: 7. The CDR3 is made up of 13 amino acids. The CDR3 loop reads CASRPDRVSEQYF. The CDR3 nucleotides read TGTGCCAGCAGACCGGACAGGGTGAGCGAGCAGTACTTC.

This clonotype was seen more than once but under ten times. V is TRBV11-1 and J is TRBJ2-7, with D perhaps matching TRBD2 (6 bases). V lost 5 bases to trimming and J lost 2 bases, with 25 bases between them. Per the germline V gene, CDR1 is SGHAT and CDR2 is FQDESV (reference sequence). There are 18 residues in the CDR3. The CDR3 DNA follows: TGTGCCAGCAGCCCTACTTGGGGGTCCGGGACTCCGGCCTACGAGCAGTACTTC. Its protein is CASSPTWGSGTPAYEQYF.

The genes are TRBV6-2 or TRBV6-3 and TRBJ2-7; D not resolved. V lost 5 bases and J 0 bases, leaving 11 bases between the germline ends. This CDR3 has 14 amino acids. Germline V lookup: CDR1 MNHEY, CDR2 SVGEGT. The CDR3 coding sequence is TGTGCCAGCAGTAAAAGGCCGTACTCCTACGAGCAGTACTTC. Its translation is CASSKRPYSYEQYF.

This chain connects TRBV4-2 to TRBJ2-6; 9 bases fit TRBD1. Looked up from germline, CDR1 is LGHNA and CDR2 is YNFKEQ. CDR3 length: 18 amino acids. J was trimmed by 0 bases and V by 0 bases; bases with no gene match: 3. The CDR3 here is CASSQDDRGSSGANVLTF. CDR3 nucleotides: TGTGCCAGCAGCCAAGATGACAGGGGGAGCTCTGGGGCCAACGTCCTGACTTTC.

The rearrangement joins TRBV24-1 to TRBJ2-6; D possibly corresponds to TRBD1 (5 bases). This CDR3 is 18 amino acids long. Germline loops: CDR1 KGHDR, CDR2 SFDVKD. V was clipped by 2 bases and J by 0 bases, with 13 bases between them. The CDR3 nucleotides are TGTGCCACCAGTGATTCGTGGGGCCCAAGCTCTGGGGCCAACGTCCTGACTTTC. Residues: CATSDSWGPSSGANVLTF.